This TCR beta chain was sequenced in a study of OX40 agonist ivuxolimab in advanced cancers. Study-level background: Patients received intravenous ivuxolimab every 2 weeks at 0.01 to 10 mg/kg.

Trimming removed 3 bases from V and 4 bases from J, with 9 bases in between. The germline CDR1 and CDR2 sequences are SGHVS and FQNEAQ. The CDR3 consists of 13 residues. Sequenced by immunoSEQ multiplex PCR; TCRdb stores in-frame clones only, minus some. The repertoire holds around 31,000 clones, nearly 90% seen once, with around 54% in the top ten. The sequencing used CD4+ or CD8+ T cells sorted from blood, collected in a trial of the OX40 agonist ivuxolimab. The clonotype originates from an adult with an advanced solid tumor such as melanoma, head and neck, liver or kidney cancer. The V call is TRBV7-8, the J call TRBJ1-2; D may be TRBD1 (5 bases). The CDR3 region has the DNA TGTGCCAGCAGCTTCGACAGCCTCTATGGCTACACCTTC. Its translation is CASSFDSLYGYTF.